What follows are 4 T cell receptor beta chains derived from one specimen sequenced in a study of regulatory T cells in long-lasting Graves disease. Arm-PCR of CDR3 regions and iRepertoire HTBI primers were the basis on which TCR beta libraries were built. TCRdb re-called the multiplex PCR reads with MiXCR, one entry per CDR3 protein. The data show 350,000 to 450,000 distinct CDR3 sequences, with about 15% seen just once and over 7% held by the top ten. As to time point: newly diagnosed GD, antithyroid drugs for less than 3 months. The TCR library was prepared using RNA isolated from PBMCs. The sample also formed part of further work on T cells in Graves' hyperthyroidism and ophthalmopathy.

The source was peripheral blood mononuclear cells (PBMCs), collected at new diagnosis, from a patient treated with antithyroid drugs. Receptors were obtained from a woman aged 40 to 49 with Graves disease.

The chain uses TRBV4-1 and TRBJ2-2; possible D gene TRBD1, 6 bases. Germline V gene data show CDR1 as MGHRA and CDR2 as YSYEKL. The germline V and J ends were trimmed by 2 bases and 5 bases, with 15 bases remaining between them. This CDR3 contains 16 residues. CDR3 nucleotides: TGCGCCAGCAGCCAACGGGACACGACGGGGACCGGGGAGCTGTTTTTT. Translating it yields CASSQRDTTGTGELFF.

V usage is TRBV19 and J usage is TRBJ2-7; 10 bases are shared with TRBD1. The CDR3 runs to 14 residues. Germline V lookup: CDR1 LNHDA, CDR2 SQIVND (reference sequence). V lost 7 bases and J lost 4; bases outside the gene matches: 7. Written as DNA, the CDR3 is TGTGCCAGTACCCCGGGACAGGGGCCTTACGAGCAGTACTTC. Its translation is CASTPGQGPYEQYF.

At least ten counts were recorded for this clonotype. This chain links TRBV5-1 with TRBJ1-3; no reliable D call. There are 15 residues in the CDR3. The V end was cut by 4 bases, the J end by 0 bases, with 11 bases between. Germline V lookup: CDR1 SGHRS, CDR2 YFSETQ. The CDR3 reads CASSPTETSGNTIYF. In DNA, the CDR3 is TGCGCCAGCAGCCCGACCGAGACCTCTGGAAACACCATATATTTT. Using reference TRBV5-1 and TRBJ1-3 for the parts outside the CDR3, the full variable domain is KAGVTQTPRYLIKTRGQQVTLSCSPISGHRSVSWYQQTPGQGLQFLFEYFSETQRNKGNFPGRFSGRQFSNSRSEMNVSTLELGDSALYLCASSPTETSGNTIYFGEGSWLTVV.

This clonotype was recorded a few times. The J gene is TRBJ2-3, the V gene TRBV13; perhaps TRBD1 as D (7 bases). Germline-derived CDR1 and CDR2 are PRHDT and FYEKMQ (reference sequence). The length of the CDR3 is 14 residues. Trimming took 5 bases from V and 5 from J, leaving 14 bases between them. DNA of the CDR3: TGTGCCAGCAGCCTCCCAGGGGGGAGAGATACGCAGTATTTT. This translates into CASSLPGGRDTQYF.